The clone carrying this T cell receptor (beta chain) was picked up many times. The antigen is undetermined. RNA transcripts gave rise to amplified TCR beta CDR3 regions. When the TCR CDR3 underwent first-round RT-PCR, the HTBI primer set was used. TCRdb analysed the multiplex PCR reads with MiXCR anew, one entry per CDR3 protein. The sample lists 350,000 or so distinct CDR3 sequences, about 20% occurring once. These data come from a study of T cells in Graves' hyperthyroidism and ophthalmopathy. Study findings and constraints: Ophthalmopathy cases were set apart from stable hyperthyroidism by a 13 V-J model.

The sample was blood. The TCR was taken from a woman aged 45-59 years with Graves' hyperthyroidism.

The CDR3 here is CASSRTVRDTQYF. CDR3 in DNA: TGTGCCAGCAGCCGGACCGTTCGGGATACGCAGTATTTT. This rearrangement joins TRBV3-1 to TRBJ2-3, with D uncertain. The CDR3 contains 13 residues. The V and J ends lost 4 bases and 6 bases respectively, with 11 bases between them. Germline CDR1 LGHDT, CDR2 YNNKEL (reference sequence).